This entry lists 10 T cell receptor beta chains sequenced from one sample in a study of T cells in Graves' hyperthyroidism and ophthalmopathy. TCR beta CDR3 region amplification was performed from RNA transcripts. HTBI primers were employed in a first-round RT-PCR of the TCR CDR3. TCRdb called the multiplex PCR reads again in MiXCR, with one record for every CDR3 protein. The table has fewer than 350,000 distinct CDR3 sequences, roughly an eighth seen once. Specimen: blood. The receptor source for this set is a woman aged 40 to 55 with Graves' hyperthyroidism.

This clonotype was observed many times. V usage is TRBV6-1 and J usage is TRBJ2-2; D gene ambiguous. There are 14 residues in the CDR3. V lost 5 bases and J lost 5, with 12 bases in between. In germline, CDR1 is MNHNS, CDR2 SASEGT. The CDR3 region is CASSLHTDTGELFF. CDR3 DNA: TGTGCCAGCAGTTTGCATACAGATACCGGGGAGCTGTTTTTT.

This clonotype has a count of ten or more. The chain carries TRBV11-2 and TRBJ2-6; D remains ambiguous. V was pared by 1 base and J by 1 base, with 5 bases between. CDR1 and CDR2 from the germline V gene are SGHAT and FQNNGV. This CDR3 contains 15 residues. The CDR3 DNA sequence: TGTGCCAGCAGCTTAGCCCTTTCTGGGGCCAACGTCCTGACTTTC. Encoded protein: CASSLALSGANVLTF.

This clonotype has a count of ten or more. This rearrangement joins TRBV2 to TRBJ1-1; D is unclear. Germline CDR1 and CDR2: SNHLY and FYNNEI. The ends were cut back, 4 bases at V and 0 bases at J, with 12 bases in the middle. This CDR3 spans 15 amino acids. Here the CDR3 DNA reads TGTGCCAGCAGTGCCCTCTGGGATATGAACACTGAAGCTTTCTTT. This codes for CASSALWDMNTEAFF. Full variable domain (missing parts from reference TRBV2 and TRBJ1-1): EPEVTQTPSHQVTQMGQEVILRCVPISNHLYFYWYRQILGQKVEFLVSFYNNEISEKSEIFDDQFSVERPDGSNFTLKIRSTKLEDSAMYFCASSALWDMNTEAFFGQGTRLTVV.

This clonotype was detected many times. The chain links TRBV2 to TRBJ2-1; TRBD1 might be the D (6 bases). Between the trimmed V and J ends, which lost 5 bases and 5 bases, there was a span of 10 bases. The germline V gene has CDR1 SNHLY and CDR2 FYNNEI. This CDR3 region has 13 residues. The CDR3 DNA reads TGTGCCAGCAGTCGGGACAAAAACAATGAGCAGTTCTTC. Amino acids: CASSRDKNNEQFF.

This clonotype showed up many times. The chain couples TRBV28 to TRBJ1-5; D possibly corresponds to TRBD1 (6 bases). The V and J ends lost 3 bases and 6 bases respectively, with 21 bases between them. Germline V gives CDR1 MDHEN, CDR2 SYDVKM. The CDR3 sequence is 17 residues long. In DNA, the CDR3 is TGTGCCAGCAGTTTTGTCTCCGGACAGCAAAGAAGTCAGCCCCAGCATTTT. This gives the protein CASSFVSGQQRSQPQHF.

This clonotype was recorded at least ten times. The chain carries TRBV12-3 or TRBV12-4 and TRBJ1-2; D is uncertain. V lost 7 bases and J 5 bases, leaving 11 bases between the germline ends. CDR3 length equals 12 residues. This chain's CDR3 is CASTEDSYGYTF. CDR3 nucleotide sequence: TGTGCCAGCACCGAGGACTCTTATGGCTACACCTTC.

There are a few counts of this clonotype. The chain joins TRBV15 to TRBJ1-6; D is ambiguous. CDR1 and CDR2 from the germline V gene are LNHNV and YYDKDF (reference sequence). This CDR3 is built from 15 residues. Trimming cost V 0 bases and J 7 bases, with 10 bases left between them. The CDR3 region has the DNA TGTGCCACCAGCAGAGATCGGGGATTAAATTCACCCCTCCACTTT. This translates into CATSRDRGLNSPLHF.

This clonotype was counted at least ten times. V usage is TRBV20-1 and J usage is TRBJ2-5, with 8 bases that match TRBD2. Germline values: CDR1 DFQATT, CDR2 SNEGSKA (reference sequence). The CDR3 spans 12 residues. With V trimmed by 6 bases and J by 7 bases, 7 bases remained unmatched. The DNA for the CDR3 is TGCAGTGCGAGGACTAGCTCCATGACCCAGTACTTC. Residues: CSARTSSMTQYF.

The chain carries TRBV5-8 and TRBJ1-1, with D maybe TRBD1 (5 bases). With 0 bases removed from V and 9 bases from J, the gap between germline ends came to 15 bases. Germline V gives CDR1 SGHTS, CDR2 YDEGEE. The CDR3 covers 14 residues. The CDR3: CASSLARALGKAFF. As DNA, the CDR3 is TGTGCCAGCAGCTTGGCCAGGGCCCTGGGGAAAGCTTTCTTT.

This clonotype was recorded at least ten times. The chain has TRBV12-3 or TRBV12-4 and TRBJ2-2; D not certain. The CDR3 runs 12 residues. V lost 5 bases to trimming and J lost 6 bases, with 7 bases between them. CDR3 in DNA: TGTGCCAGCAGTCACTATGCCGGGGAGCTGTTTTTT. It is translated as CASSHYAGELFF.